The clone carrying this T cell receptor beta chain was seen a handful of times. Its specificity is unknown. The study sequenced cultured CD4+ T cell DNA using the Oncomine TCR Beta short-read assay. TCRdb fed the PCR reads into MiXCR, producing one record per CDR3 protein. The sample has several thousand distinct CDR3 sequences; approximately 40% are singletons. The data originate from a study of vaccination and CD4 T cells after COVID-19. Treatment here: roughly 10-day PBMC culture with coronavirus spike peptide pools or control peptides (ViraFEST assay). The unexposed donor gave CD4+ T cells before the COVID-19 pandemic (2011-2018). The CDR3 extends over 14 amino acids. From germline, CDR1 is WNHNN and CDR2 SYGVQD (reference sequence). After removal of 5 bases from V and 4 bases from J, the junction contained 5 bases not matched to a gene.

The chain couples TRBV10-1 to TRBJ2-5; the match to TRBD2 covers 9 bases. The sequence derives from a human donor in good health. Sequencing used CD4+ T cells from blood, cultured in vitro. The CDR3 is CASSPLAGSETQYF. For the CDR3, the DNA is TGCGCCAGCAGTCCTCTAGCGGGGTCAGAGACCCAGTACTTC.